This T cell receptor beta chain was recorded in a study of CD8 T cell repertoires and HIV-1 epitope variants. About the study: Autologous T cell-negative cells served as antigen-presenting cells in equal numbers.

CDR1 LNHNV and CDR2 YYDKDF come from the germline V gene (reference sequence). The CDR3 covers 13 residues. V was trimmed by 0 bases and J by 1 base, leaving 2 bases between them. This clone has a handful of counts. Sequencing was performed with immunoSEQ multiplex PCR; in TCRdb, only in-frame clones are kept and a portion is missing. The profile shows about 95,000 clones, approximately 70% of them singletons. This chain joins TRBV15 and TRBJ2-3, with unresolved D. The source material was uncultured baseline CD8+ T cells from peripheral blood mononuclear cells (PBMCs). The sequence was collected from a male donor with HIV. CDR3 sequence reads: CATSRDGTDTQYF. Written as DNA, the CDR3 is TGTGCCACCAGCAGAGATGGCACAGATACGCAGTATTTT.